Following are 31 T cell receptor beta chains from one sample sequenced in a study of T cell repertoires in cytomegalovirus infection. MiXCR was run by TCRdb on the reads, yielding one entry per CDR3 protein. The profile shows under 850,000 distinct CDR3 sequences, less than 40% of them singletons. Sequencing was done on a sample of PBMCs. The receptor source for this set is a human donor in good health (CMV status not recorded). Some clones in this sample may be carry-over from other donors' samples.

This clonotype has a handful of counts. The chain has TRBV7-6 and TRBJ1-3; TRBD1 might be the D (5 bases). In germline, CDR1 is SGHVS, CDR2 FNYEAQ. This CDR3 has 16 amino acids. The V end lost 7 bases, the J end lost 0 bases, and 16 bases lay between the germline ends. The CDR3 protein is CASIDRGSRSGNTIYF. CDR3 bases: TGTGCCAGCATCGATCGGGGGTCACGCTCTGGAAACACCATATATTTT.

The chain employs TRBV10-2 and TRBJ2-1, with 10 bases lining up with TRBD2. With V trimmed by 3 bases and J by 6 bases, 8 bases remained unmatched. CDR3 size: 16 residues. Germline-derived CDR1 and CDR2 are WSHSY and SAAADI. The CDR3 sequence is CASSEPLAGNGNEQFF. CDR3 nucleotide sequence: TGCGCCAGCAGTGAACCACTAGCGGGAAACGGCAATGAGCAGTTCTTC.

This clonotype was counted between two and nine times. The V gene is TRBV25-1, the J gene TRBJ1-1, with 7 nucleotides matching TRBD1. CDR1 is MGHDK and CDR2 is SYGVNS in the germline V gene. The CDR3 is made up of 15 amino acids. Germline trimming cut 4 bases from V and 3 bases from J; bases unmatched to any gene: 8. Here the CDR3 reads CASSASTGSYTEAFF. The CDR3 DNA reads TGTGCCAGCAGTGCTTCGACAGGGTCGTACACTGAAGCTTTCTTT.

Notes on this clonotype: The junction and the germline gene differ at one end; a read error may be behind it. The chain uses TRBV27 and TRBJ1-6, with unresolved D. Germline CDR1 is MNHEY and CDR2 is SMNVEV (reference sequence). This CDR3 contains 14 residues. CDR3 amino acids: CASSLNGWNSPLQF. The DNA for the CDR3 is TGTGCCAGCAGTTTAAACGGCTGGAATTCACCCCTCCAATTT.

The DNA for the CDR3 is TGTGCCATCAGTGAGAGGCTGAGCGGGTCTGGAAACACCATATATTTT. The encoded protein is CAISERLSGSGNTIYF. This chain connects TRBV10-3 to TRBJ1-3; no clear D gene. Looked up from germline, CDR1 is ENHRY and CDR2 is SYGVKD. The CDR3 loop spans 16 amino acids. The V end was cut by 2 bases, the J end by 1 base, with 12 bases between.

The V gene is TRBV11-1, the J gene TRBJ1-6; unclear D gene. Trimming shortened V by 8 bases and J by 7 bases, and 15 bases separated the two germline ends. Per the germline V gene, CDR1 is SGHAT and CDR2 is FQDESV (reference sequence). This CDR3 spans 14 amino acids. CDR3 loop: CASGEGGSNSPLHF. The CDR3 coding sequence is TGTGCCAGCGGAGAGGGCGGTTCGAATTCACCCCTCCACTTT.

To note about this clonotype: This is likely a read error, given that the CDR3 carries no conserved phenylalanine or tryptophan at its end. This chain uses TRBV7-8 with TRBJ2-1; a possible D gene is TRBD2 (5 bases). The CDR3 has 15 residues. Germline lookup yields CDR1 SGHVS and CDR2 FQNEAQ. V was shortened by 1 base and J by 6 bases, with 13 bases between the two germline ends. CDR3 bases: TGTGCCAGCAGCTTAGAGCGGATTCGTAGCAATGAGCAGTTCGTC. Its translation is CASSLERIRSNEQFV.

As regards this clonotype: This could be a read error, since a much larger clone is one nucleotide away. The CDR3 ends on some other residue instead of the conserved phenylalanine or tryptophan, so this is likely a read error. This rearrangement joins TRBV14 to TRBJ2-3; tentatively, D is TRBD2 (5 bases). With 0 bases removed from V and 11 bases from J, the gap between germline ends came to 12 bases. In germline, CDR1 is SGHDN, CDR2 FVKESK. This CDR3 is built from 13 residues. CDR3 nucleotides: TGTGCCAGCAGCCAAGACGGACTGGAAAAGCAGTATCTT. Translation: CASSQDGLEKQYL.

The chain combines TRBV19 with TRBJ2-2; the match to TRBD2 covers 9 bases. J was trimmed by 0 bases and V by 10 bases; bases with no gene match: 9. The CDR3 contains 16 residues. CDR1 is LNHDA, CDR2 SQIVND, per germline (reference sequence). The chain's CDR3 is CATPKAGGTNTGELFF. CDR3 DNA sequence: TGTGCCACCCCCAAAGCGGGGGGAACGAACACCGGGGAGCTGTTTTTT.

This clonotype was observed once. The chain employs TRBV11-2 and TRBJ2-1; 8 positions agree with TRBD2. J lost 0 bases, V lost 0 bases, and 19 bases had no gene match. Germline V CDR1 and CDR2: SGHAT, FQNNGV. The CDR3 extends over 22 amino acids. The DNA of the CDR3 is TGTGCCAGCAGCTTAGATGGGGGCGGGGGCGGGAGGTTGTGGGCCTCCTACAATGAGCAGTTCTTC. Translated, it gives CASSLDGGGGGRLWASYNEQFF.

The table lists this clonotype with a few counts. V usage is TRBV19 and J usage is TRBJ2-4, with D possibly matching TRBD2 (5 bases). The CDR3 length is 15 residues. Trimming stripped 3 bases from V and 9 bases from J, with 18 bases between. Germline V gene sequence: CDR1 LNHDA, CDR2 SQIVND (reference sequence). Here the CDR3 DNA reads TGTGCCAGTAGTATTTCCGCGGAGGATCGTCGCATTCAGTACTTC. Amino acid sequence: CASSISAEDRRIQYF. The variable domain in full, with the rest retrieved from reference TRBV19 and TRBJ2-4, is DGGITQSPKYLFRKEGQNVTLSCEQNLNHDAMYWYRQDPGQGLRLIYYSQIVNDFQKGDIAEGYSVSREKKESFPLTVTSAQKNPTAFYLCASSISAEDRRIQYFGAGTRLSVL.

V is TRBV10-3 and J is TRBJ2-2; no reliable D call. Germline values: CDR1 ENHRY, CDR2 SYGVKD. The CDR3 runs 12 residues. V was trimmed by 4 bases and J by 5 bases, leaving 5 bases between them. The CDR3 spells CAISVRTGELFF. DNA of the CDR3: TGTGCCATCAGTGTCAGGACCGGGGAGCTGTTTTTT.

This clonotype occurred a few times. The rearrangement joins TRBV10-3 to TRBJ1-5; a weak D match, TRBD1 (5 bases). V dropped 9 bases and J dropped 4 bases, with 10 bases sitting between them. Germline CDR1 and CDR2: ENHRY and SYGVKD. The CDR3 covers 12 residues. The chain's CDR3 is CAIGTLNQPQHF. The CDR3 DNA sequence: TGTGCCATAGGGACCCTAAATCAGCCCCAGCATTTT.

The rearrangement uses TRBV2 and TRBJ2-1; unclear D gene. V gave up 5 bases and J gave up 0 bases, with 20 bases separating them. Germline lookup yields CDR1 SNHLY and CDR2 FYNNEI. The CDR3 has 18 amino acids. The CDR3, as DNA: TGTGCCAGCAGTCTCTCCGGAGAGCGACCGAGCTCCTACAATGAGCAGTTCTTC. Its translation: CASSLSGERPSSYNEQFF.

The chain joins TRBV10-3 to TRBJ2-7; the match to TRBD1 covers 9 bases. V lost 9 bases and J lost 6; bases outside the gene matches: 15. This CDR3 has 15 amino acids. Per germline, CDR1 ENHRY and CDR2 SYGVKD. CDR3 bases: TGTGCCATGAATATCGTCGGACAGGGGTCTATCGAGCAGTACTTC. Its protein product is CAMNIVGQGSIEQYF.

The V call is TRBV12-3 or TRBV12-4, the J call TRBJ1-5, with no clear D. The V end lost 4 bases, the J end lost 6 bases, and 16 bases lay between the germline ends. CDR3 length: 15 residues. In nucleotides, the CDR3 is TGTGCCAGCAGTTATGAGGGCGTCGATAGTCAGCCCCAGCATTTT. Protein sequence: CASSYEGVDSQPQHF.

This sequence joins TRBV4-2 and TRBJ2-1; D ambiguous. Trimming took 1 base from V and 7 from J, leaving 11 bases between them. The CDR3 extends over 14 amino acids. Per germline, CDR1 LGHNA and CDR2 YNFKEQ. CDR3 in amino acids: CASSQGHGPNEQFF. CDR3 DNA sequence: TGTGCCAGCAGCCAAGGGCACGGCCCTAATGAGCAGTTCTTC.

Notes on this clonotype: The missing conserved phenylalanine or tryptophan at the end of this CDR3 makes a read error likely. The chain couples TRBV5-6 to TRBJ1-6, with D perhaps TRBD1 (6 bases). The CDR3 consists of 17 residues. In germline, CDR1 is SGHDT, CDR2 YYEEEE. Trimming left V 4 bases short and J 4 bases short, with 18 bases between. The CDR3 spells CASSAYRVRQYNSPLHL. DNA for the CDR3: TGTGCCAGCAGCGCATACAGGGTTCGACAATATAATTCACCCCTCCACTTG.

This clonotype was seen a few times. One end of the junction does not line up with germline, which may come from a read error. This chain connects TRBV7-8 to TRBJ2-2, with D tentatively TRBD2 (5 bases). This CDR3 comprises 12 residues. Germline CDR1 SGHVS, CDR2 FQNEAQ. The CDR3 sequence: CASGRATGDLFF. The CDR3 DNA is TGTGCCAGCGGTAGGGCCACCGGGGATCTGTTTTTT. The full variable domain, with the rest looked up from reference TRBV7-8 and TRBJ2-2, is GAGVSQSPRYKVAKRGQDVALRCDPISGHVSLFWYQQALGQGPEFLTYFQNEAQLDKSGLPSDRFFAERPEGSVSTLKIQRTQQEDSAVYLCASGRATGDLFFGEGSRLTVL.

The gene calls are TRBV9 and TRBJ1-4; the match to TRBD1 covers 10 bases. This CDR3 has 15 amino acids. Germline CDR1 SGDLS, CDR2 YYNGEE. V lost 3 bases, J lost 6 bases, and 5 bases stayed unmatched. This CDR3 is CASSAPGTGDEKLFF. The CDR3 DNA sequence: TGTGCCAGCAGCGCCCCCGGGACAGGGGATGAAAAACTGTTTTTT.

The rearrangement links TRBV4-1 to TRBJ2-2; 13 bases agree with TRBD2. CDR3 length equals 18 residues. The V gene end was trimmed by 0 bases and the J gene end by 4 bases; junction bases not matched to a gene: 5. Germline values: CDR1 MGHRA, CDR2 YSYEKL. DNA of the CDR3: TGCGCCAGCAGCCAAGATCATACTAGCGGGAGGGTCACCGGGGAGCTGTTTTTT. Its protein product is CASSQDHTSGRVTGELFF.

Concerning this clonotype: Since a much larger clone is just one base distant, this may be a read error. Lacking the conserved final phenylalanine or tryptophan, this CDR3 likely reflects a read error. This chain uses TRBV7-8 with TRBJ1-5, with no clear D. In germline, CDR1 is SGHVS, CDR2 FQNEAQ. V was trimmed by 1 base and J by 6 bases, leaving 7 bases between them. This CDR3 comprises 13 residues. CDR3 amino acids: CASSLVSGQPQHY. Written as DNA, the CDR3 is TGTGCCAGCAGCTTAGTTTCGGGTCAGCCCCAGCATTAT.

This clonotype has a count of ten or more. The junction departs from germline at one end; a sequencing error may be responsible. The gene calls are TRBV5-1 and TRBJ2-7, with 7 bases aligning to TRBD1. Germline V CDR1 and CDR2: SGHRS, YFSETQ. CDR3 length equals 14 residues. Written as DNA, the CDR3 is TGTGCCAGCAGCTTAGCGCAGGGGGCCTACGAGCAGTACTTC. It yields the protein CASSLAQGAYEQYF. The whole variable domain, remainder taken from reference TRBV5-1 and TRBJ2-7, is KAGVTQTPRYLIKTRGQQVTLSCSPISGHRSVSWYQQTPGQGLQFLFEYFSETQRNKGNFPGRFSGRQFSNSRSEMNVSTLELGDSALYLCASSLAQGAYEQYFGPGTRLTVT.

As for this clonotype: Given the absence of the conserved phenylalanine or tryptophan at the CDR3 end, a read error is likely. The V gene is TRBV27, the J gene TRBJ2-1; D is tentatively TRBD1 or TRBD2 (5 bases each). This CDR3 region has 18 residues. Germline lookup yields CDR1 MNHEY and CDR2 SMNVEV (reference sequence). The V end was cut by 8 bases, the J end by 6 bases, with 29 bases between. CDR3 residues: CASRTGTRTLIRLNEQFL. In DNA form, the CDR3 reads TGTGCCAGCCGAACCGGGACCAGAACCCTAATACGTCTCAATGAGCAGTTCCTC.

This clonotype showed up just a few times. The CDR3: CASSPQSVGLAGYNEQFF. The CDR3 coding sequence is TGTGCCAGTAGTCCCCAATCGGTGGGACTAGCGGGATACAATGAGCAGTTCTTC. The chain uses TRBV19 and TRBJ2-1, with TRBD2 identical over 13 bases. Germline values: CDR1 LNHDA, CDR2 SQIVND (reference sequence). J lost 4 bases, V lost 5 bases, and 11 bases had no gene match. This CDR3 spans 18 amino acids.

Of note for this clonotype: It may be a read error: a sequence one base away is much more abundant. The CDR3: CASSPFPVGQYF. Written as DNA, the CDR3 is TGTGCCAGCAGCCCCTTTCCCGTGGGGCAGTATTTT. The genes are TRBV7-8 and TRBJ2-3; D uncertain. V gave up 5 bases and J gave up 11 bases, with 14 bases separating them. The germline gives CDR1 SGHVS, CDR2 FQNEAQ. This CDR3 comprises 12 residues.

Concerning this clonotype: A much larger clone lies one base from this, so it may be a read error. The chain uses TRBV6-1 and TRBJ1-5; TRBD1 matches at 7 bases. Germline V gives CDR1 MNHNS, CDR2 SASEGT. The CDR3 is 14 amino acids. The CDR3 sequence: CVSSETGGNQPQHF. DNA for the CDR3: TGTGTCAGCAGTGAAACAGGGGGCAATCAGCCCCAGCATTTT.

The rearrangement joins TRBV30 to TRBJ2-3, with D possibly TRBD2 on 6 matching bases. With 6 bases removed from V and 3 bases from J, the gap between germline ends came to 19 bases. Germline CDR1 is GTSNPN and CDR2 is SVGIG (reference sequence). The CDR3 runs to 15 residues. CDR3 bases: TGTGCCTGCCCGCAGACGGGGGAAGGAACAGATACGCAGTATTTT. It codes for CACPQTGEGTDTQYF.

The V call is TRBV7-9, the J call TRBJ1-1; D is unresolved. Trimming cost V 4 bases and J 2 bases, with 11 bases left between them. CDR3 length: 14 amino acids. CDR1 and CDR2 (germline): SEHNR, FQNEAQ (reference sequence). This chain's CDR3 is CASSSLAANTEAFF. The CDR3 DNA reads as TGTGCCAGCAGCTCCCTCGCCGCAAACACTGAAGCTTTCTTT. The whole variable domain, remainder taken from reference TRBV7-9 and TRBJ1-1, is DTGVSQNPRHKITKRGQNVTFRCDPISEHNRLYWYRQTLGQGPEFLTYFQNEAQLEKSRLLSDRFSAERPKGSFSTLEIQRTEQGDSAMYLCASSSLAANTEAFFGQGTRLTVV.

The chain's CDR3 is CASSVGQTPSEQYF. The DNA for the CDR3 is TGTGCCAGCAGCGTAGGTCAGACCCCCTCCGAGCAGTACTTC. The gene calls are TRBV9 and TRBJ2-7, with no clear D. V was trimmed by 0 bases and J by 6 bases, leaving 13 bases between them. The V gene's germline CDR1 is SGDLS and CDR2 YYNGEE. The CDR3 consists of 14 residues.

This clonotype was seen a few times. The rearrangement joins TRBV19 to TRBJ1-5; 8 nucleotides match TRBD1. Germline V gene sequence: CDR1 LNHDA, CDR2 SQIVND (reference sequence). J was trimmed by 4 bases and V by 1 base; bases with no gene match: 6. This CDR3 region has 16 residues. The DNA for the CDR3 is TGTGCCAGTAGTATAGTACGGGACAGGTCAAATCAGCCCCAGCATTTT. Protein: CASSIVRDRSNQPQHF.